The next 8 T cell receptor beta chains were all read from a single sample in a study of cytomegalovirus exposure and HLA in healthy donors. PCR involved 60 Vbeta and 13 Jbeta primers. The table came from immunoSEQ multiplex PCR; TCRdb's copy has only in-frame clones and leaves some out. The data contain approximately 120,000 clones, 60% to 85% of them seen just once; the ten biggest clones take up around 3.5%. The specimen sequenced was PBMCs. The receptors shown here come from a man aged 25-45 years in good health and CMV-seronegative.

The rearrangement links TRBV30 to TRBJ2-7; 7 bases agree with TRBD1. Trimming took 3 bases from V and 4 from J; bases not matched to a gene: 12. The CDR3 runs 15 residues. The germline V gene encodes CDR1 GTSNPN and CDR2 SVGIG (reference sequence). The CDR3 loop reads CAWRERQGWGYEQYF. The CDR3 DNA is TGTGCCTGGAGGGAAAGACAGGGCTGGGGTTACGAGCAGTACTTC.

The chain's CDR3 is CATGRGQGAYEQYF. The CDR3 bases are TGTGCCACCGGGAGGGGACAGGGGGCCTACGAGCAGTACTTC. The genes are TRBV6-6 and TRBJ2-7; 11 bases are a match to TRBD1. The junction had 7 bases not matched to a gene; V was cut back by 10 bases and J by 2 bases. This CDR3 has 14 amino acids. Germline values: CDR1 MNHNY, CDR2 SVGAGI (reference sequence).

V and J are TRBV5-6 and TRBJ2-3; D uncertain. This CDR3 has 13 residues. CDR1 and CDR2 from the germline V gene are SGHDT and YYEEEE. V shed 4 bases and J shed 0 bases, with 6 bases lying between them. As DNA, the CDR3 is TGTGCCAGCAGCGTATTGAGCACAGATACGCAGTATTTT. It codes for CASSVLSTDTQYF.

The chain links TRBV6-4 to TRBJ2-2; maybe TRBD2 (5 bases). Trimming cost V 5 bases and J 4 bases, with 11 bases left between them. The length of the CDR3 is 14 residues. The germline CDR1 and CDR2 sequences are MRHNA and SNTAGT. CDR3 amino acids: CASSQEGSTGELFF. DNA of the CDR3: TGTGCCAGCAGTCAAGAGGGTAGCACCGGGGAGCTGTTTTTT.

This clone was observed a few times. The gene calls are TRBV30 and TRBJ1-4, with D perhaps matching TRBD1 (5 bases). The germline V gene has CDR1 GTSNPN and CDR2 SVGIG (reference sequence). This CDR3 is 16 amino acids long. V was pared by 3 bases and J by 3 bases, with 17 bases between. The CDR3 nucleotides are TGTGCCTGGAGGGGACTCCCCGGGACGGCTAATGAAAAACTGTTTTTT. Residues: CAWRGLPGTANEKLFF.

This chain uses TRBV5-6 with TRBJ2-7; D might be TRBD1 (5 bases). The CDR3 has 14 residues. Germline values: CDR1 SGHDT, CDR2 YYEEEE. Trimming cost V 1 base and J 3 bases, with 11 bases left between them. The CDR3 DNA is TGTGCCAGCAGCTTGTTATCAGGGAACTACGAGCAGTACTTC. This sequence encodes CASSLLSGNYEQYF.

J is TRBJ2-1 and V is TRBV4-1; D not certain. The germline gives CDR1 MGHRA, CDR2 YSYEKL. The CDR3 spans 14 residues. V lost 3 bases and J 8 bases, leaving 14 bases between the germline ends. Here the CDR3 reads CASSHGGNRHEQFF. The CDR3 coding sequence is TGCGCCAGCAGCCACGGCGGAAATCGGCATGAGCAGTTCTTC.

CDR3 in amino acids: CASSPTGQGYTEAFF. Here the CDR3 DNA reads TGTGCCAGCAGCCCGACAGGACAGGGCTACACTGAAGCTTTCTTT. This chain joins TRBV11-2 and TRBJ1-1, with 8 bases that match TRBD1. The CDR3 sequence is 15 residues long. Germline assignment: CDR1 SGHAT and CDR2 FQNNGV. The ends lost 5 bases at V and 3 bases at J; junction bases unmatched: 8.